The 28 T cell receptor beta chains presented below share a single source sample, sequenced in a study of cytotoxic CD8 clonotypes in ibrutinib-treated CLL. Clones were read by immunoSEQ multiplex PCR, and TCRdb kept only the in-frame ones, dropping some. Among over 150,000 clones listed, over 60% were seen once. This specimen was PBMCs, taken after 24 months of ibrutinib treatment. These receptors all stem from a human donor with chronic lymphocytic leukemia.

This chain joins TRBV7-9 and TRBJ2-3; D is undetermined. Germline CDR1 is SEHNR and CDR2 is FQNEAQ (reference sequence). This CDR3 has 14 amino acids. Between the trimmed V and J ends, which lost 5 bases and 0 bases, there was a span of 9 bases. The CDR3 protein is CASSASRSTDTQYF. The CDR3, as DNA: TGTGCCAGCAGCGCCTCAAGAAGCACAGATACGCAGTATTTT.

The J gene is TRBJ2-7, the V gene TRBV5-1; 9 bases match TRBD2. This CDR3 has 16 residues. The junction had 7 bases not matched to a gene; V was cut back by 1 base and J by 2 bases. Per germline, CDR1 SGHRS and CDR2 YFSETQ. The CDR3 loop is CASSLSPSGTTYEQYF. In DNA, the CDR3 is TGCGCCAGCAGCTTGTCCCCTAGCGGGACTACCTACGAGCAGTACTTC.

The chain uses TRBV7-8 and TRBJ2-5; 8 bases agree with TRBD1. V lost 0 bases, J lost 5 bases, and 14 bases stayed unmatched. The CDR3 extends over 18 amino acids. Germline V CDR1 and CDR2: SGHVS, FQNEAQ. CDR3 amino acids: CASSLATTRNRGEETQYF. DNA of the CDR3: TGTGCCAGCAGCTTAGCGACGACGAGGAACAGGGGGGAGGAGACCCAGTACTTC.

The chain combines TRBV30 with TRBJ2-7, with D possibly matching TRBD2 (6 bases). V lost 0 bases and J 6 bases, leaving 12 bases between the germline ends. The CDR3 length is 13 residues. Germline V lookup: CDR1 GTSNPN, CDR2 SVGIG (reference sequence). The CDR3 coding sequence is TGTGCCTGGAGTGTGGGGGGATTAAGCGAGCAGTACTTC. Its protein is CAWSVGGLSEQYF.

The genes are TRBV11-3 and TRBJ2-2, with 8 bases aligning to TRBD2. The junction had 5 bases not matched to a gene; V was cut back by 3 bases and J by 2 bases. In germline, CDR1 is SGHNT, CDR2 YENEEA. The CDR3 consists of 16 residues. The CDR3 region is CASSFGSGTNTGELFF. For the CDR3, the DNA is TGTGCCAGCAGCTTTGGTAGCGGGACTAACACCGGGGAGCTGTTTTTT.

This clone was seen more than once but under ten times. The chain is built from TRBV11-2 and TRBJ1-2, with 8 bases identical to TRBD1. J gave up 8 bases and V 0 bases, and 11 bases lay outside the gene matches. The CDR3 is 16 residues long. The germline gives CDR1 SGHAT, CDR2 FQNNGV. CDR3 DNA: TGTGCCAGCAGCTTAGATGAAGGACAGGGAGGACAAGGCTACACCTTC. Its translation: CASSLDEGQGGQGYTF.

The chain uses TRBV7-2 and TRBJ2-2; D unresolved. V lost 7 bases, J lost 7 bases, and 7 bases lay in between. The CDR3 has 11 residues. Germline V CDR1 and CDR2: SGHTA, FQGNSA. CDR3 loop: CASTRRGELFF. CDR3 nucleotides: TGTGCCAGCACCCGTCGCGGGGAGCTGTTTTTT.

This chain uses TRBV7-2 with TRBJ1-2; maybe TRBD1 (5 bases). CDR1 and CDR2 (germline): SGHTA, FQGNSA. The length of the CDR3 is 15 residues. V shed 5 bases and J shed 0 bases, with 13 bases lying between them. The CDR3 region has the DNA TGTGCCAGCAGCCCAGGGACGGAAGCTAACTATGGCTACACCTTC. Its translation: CASSPGTEANYGYTF.

The chain uses TRBV5-1 and TRBJ2-7; 8 positions agree with TRBD2. Germline trimming cut 0 bases from V and 0 bases from J; bases unmatched to any gene: 5. The CDR3 loop spans 16 amino acids. CDR1 is SGHRS and CDR2 is YFSETQ in the germline V gene. The CDR3 region is CASSLGASGFSYEQYF. The CDR3 DNA reads TGCGCCAGCAGCTTGGGGGCTAGCGGGTTCTCCTACGAGCAGTACTTC.

V usage is TRBV19 and J usage is TRBJ2-5; 8 bases are a match to TRBD2. V gave up 3 bases and J gave up 4 bases; unmatched junction bases: 16. The V gene's germline CDR1 is LNHDA and CDR2 SQIVND (reference sequence). This CDR3 is 18 amino acids long. This chain's CDR3 is CASSIGDQAGAVGETQYF. In DNA form, the CDR3 reads TGTGCCAGTAGTATTGGGGACCAAGCGGGAGCGGTAGGAGAGACCCAGTACTTC. The full variable domain, completed using reference TRBV19 and TRBJ2-5, is DGGITQSPKYLFRKEGQNVTLSCEQNLNHDAMYWYRQDPGQGLRLIYYSQIVNDFQKGDIAEGYSVSREKKESFPLTVTSAQKNPTAFYLCASSIGDQAGAVGETQYFGPGTRLLVL.

This clone was found a few times. The chain links TRBV6-5 to TRBJ1-2; 8 bases agree with TRBD1. Trimming cost V 8 bases and J 3 bases; bases outside gene matches: 11. Germline values: CDR1 MNHEY, CDR2 SVGAGI. CDR3 length: 15 residues. CDR3 sequence reads: CASARQGTEHYGYTF. The CDR3 DNA follows: TGTGCCAGCGCGAGACAGGGGACTGAACACTATGGCTACACCTTC.

The chain carries TRBV7-2 and TRBJ2-5, with D unclear. The CDR3 runs 12 residues. Per the germline V gene, CDR1 is SGHTA and CDR2 is FQGNSA. The ends were cut back, 5 bases at V and 4 bases at J, with 8 bases in the middle. Here the CDR3 reads CASSPNRETQYF. Written as DNA, the CDR3 is TGTGCCAGCAGCCCTAACCGAGAGACCCAGTACTTC.

V is TRBV7-2 and J is TRBJ2-1; D not resolved. The germline V gene encodes CDR1 SGHTA and CDR2 FQGNSA. Deletions cut 5 bases from V and 10 bases from J, with 9 bases between. This CDR3 is built from 11 residues. CDR3 loop: CASSLLKEQFF. In nucleotides, the CDR3 is TGTGCCAGCAGCCTCTTGAAGGAGCAGTTCTTC.

The rearrangement uses TRBV18 and TRBJ2-7, with TRBD1 as a possible D gene (6 bases). Trimming removed 1 base at V and 6 bases at J, with 19 bases between. Looked up from germline, CDR1 is KGHSH and CDR2 is LQKENI. CDR3 length: 16 residues. CDR3 bases: TGTGCCAGCTCACCACAGCAGGACAGTAGGATAAGCGAGCAGTACTTC. Its translation: CASSPQQDSRISEQYF.

The chain employs TRBV10-3 and TRBJ2-3; no firm D call. V lost 4 bases and J lost 6, with 17 bases in between. CDR3 length: 15 amino acids. Looked up from germline, CDR1 is ENHRY and CDR2 is SYGVKD. CDR3 sequence (DNA): TGTGCCATCAGTGCGGACGCAAGCATAAGTGATACGCAGTATTTT. Its translation: CAISADASISDTQYF.

The CDR3 nucleotides read TGTGCCATCTCCGTCGGGCAGGGGGAGACCCAGTACTTC. Its translation is CAISVGQGETQYF. This chain joins TRBV10-3 and TRBJ2-5, with D possibly TRBD1 on 6 matching bases. The V gene's germline CDR1 is ENHRY and CDR2 SYGVKD. This CDR3 comprises 13 residues. V was trimmed by 8 bases and J by 5 bases, leaving 15 bases between them.

The chain links TRBV10-3 to TRBJ2-7, with 7 bases that match TRBD2. J lost 3 bases, V lost 6 bases, and 8 bases had no gene match. CDR3 length: 14 residues. Germline V CDR1 and CDR2: ENHRY, SYGVKD. The CDR3 DNA follows: TGTGCCATCAGCACCGGGACTAAAAGCTACGAGCAGTACTTC. Protein: CAISTGTKSYEQYF.

The rearrangement uses TRBV1 and TRBJ2-1; TRBD2 was called by the table and not checked on the DNA. TRBV1 is classified as a pseudogene. This CDR3 has 13 amino acids. CDR3 amino acids: CTSSQVIRNEQFF. The DNA for the CDR3 is TGCACCAGCAGCCAAGTAATCCGGAATGAGCAGTTCTTC.

The chain has TRBV11-2 and TRBJ2-7, with TRBD2 as a possible D gene (6 bases). The germline V and J ends were trimmed by 5 bases and 5 bases, with 19 bases remaining between them. The germline CDR1 and CDR2 sequences are SGHAT and FQNNGV. There are 15 residues in the CDR3. CDR3 coding DNA: TGTGCCAGCAGCGGGCTAGCGTCGCGGTTTCACGAGCAGTACTTC. Protein sequence: CASSGLASRFHEQYF.

The V and J genes are TRBV5-1 and TRBJ2-2; D might be TRBD1 (5 bases). Germline loops: CDR1 SGHRS, CDR2 YFSETQ. This CDR3 comprises 15 residues. The V end was cut by 0 bases, the J end by 5 bases, with 11 bases between. The CDR3 loop reads CASSLGQLGTGELFF. DNA for the CDR3: TGCGCCAGCAGCTTGGGACAGTTGGGGACCGGGGAGCTGTTTTTT.

This clone was counted between two and nine times. This chain links TRBV7-2 with TRBJ2-7, with 8 bases identical to TRBD1. V shed 5 bases, J shed 2 bases, and the junction held 11 bases outside the gene matches. This CDR3 is built from 16 residues. Germline V gives CDR1 SGHTA, CDR2 FQGNSA. The chain's CDR3 is CASSARSGRGPYEQYF. DNA of the CDR3: TGTGCCAGCAGCGCAAGGTCCGGCAGGGGGCCCTACGAGCAGTACTTC.

The chain carries TRBV30 and TRBJ2-4; the match to TRBD2 covers 9 bases. J lost 13 bases, V lost 1 base, and 14 bases had no gene match. The CDR3 consists of 15 residues. The V gene's germline CDR1 is GTSNPN and CDR2 SVGIG (reference sequence). In DNA form, the CDR3 reads TGTGCCTGGAGTGCTCTGAGCGGGGGGTCCGTGCCGCAGTACTTC. Translating gives CAWSALSGGSVPQYF.

This clone was seen only a few times. CDR3 in DNA: TGTGCCAGCTCCCGCGACAGTTTGGAGGGAGATACGCAGTATTTT. As protein: CASSRDSLEGDTQYF. The chain recombines TRBV18 with TRBJ2-3; D possibly corresponds to TRBD2 (6 bases). CDR3 size: 15 residues. V dropped 6 bases and J dropped 5 bases, with 18 bases sitting between them. CDR1 is KGHSH and CDR2 is LQKENI in the germline V gene.

The V call is TRBV7-8, the J call TRBJ2-1; possible D gene TRBD1, 5 bases. Looked up from germline, CDR1 is SGHVS and CDR2 is FQNEAQ. Between the trimmed V and J ends, which lost 5 bases and 2 bases, there was a span of 16 bases. The CDR3 consists of 16 residues. The chain's CDR3 is CASSPSGIAAYNEQFF. The DNA for the CDR3 is TGTGCCAGCAGCCCCTCAGGGATAGCAGCCTACAATGAGCAGTTCTTC.

The CDR3 protein is CSGHRAGEETQYF. Here the CDR3 DNA reads TGCAGCGGCCATAGGGCGGGAGAAGAGACCCAGTACTTC. The chain couples TRBV29-1 to TRBJ2-5, with 7 nucleotides matching TRBD2. The CDR3 contains 13 residues. Germline values: CDR1 SQVTM, CDR2 ANQGSEA. Losses at the gene ends were 7 bases for V and 3 bases for J; bases not matched to a gene: 8.

This clone was observed once. This sequence joins TRBV28 and TRBJ2-5; D may match TRBD1 or TRBD2 (5 bases each). CDR3 length equals 16 residues. V dropped 1 base and J dropped 7 bases, with 19 bases sitting between them. Per germline, CDR1 MDHEN and CDR2 SYDVKM. CDR3 DNA: TGTGCCAGCAGTTTATACAGACTATCCAGGGTTGTGACCCAGTACTTC. It specifies CASSLYRLSRVVTQYF. Full variable domain (remainder filled in from reference TRBV28 and TRBJ2-5): DVKVTQSSRYLVKRTGEKVFLECVQDMDHENMFWYRQDPGLGLRLIYFSYDVKMKEKGDIPEGYSVSREKKERFSLILESASTNQTSMYLCASSLYRLSRVVTQYFGPGTRLLVL.

The chain couples TRBV27 to TRBJ2-3; 7 bases align to TRBD1. The V and J ends lost 2 bases and 2 bases, in that order; junction bases with no gene match: 10. Germline V gene data show CDR1 as MNHEY and CDR2 as SMNVEV (reference sequence). There are 17 residues in the CDR3. The CDR3 DNA follows: TGTGCCAGCAGTTTACAACTTCGGGACAGACTCACAGATACGCAGTATTTT. Translated: CASSLQLRDRLTDTQYF.

This clone was found a few times. This chain uses TRBV2 with TRBJ1-5; 8 nucleotides match TRBD1. The V segment lost 7 bases and the J segment 7 bases; nucleotides outside the gene matches: 9. CDR3 size: 14 residues. The V gene's germline CDR1 is SNHLY and CDR2 FYNNEI. The CDR3 coding sequence is TGTGCCAGCAAACCGGGACAGGTCAGCCAGCCCCAGCATTTT. Its protein product is CASKPGQVSQPQHF.